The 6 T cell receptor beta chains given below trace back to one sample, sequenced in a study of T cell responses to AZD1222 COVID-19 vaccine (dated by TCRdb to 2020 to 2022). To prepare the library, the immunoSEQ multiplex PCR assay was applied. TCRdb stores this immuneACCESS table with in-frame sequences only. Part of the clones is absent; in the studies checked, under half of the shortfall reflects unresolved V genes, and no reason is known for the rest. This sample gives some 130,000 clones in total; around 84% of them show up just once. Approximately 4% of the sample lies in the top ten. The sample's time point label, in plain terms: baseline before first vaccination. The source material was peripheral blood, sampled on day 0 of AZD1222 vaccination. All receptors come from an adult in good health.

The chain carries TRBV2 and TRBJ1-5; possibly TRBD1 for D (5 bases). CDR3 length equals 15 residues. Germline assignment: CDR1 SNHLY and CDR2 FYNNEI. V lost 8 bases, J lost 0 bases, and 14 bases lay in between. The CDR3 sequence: CASLGTRNSNQPQHF. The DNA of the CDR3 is TGTGCCAGCCTAGGGACGCGGAATAGCAATCAGCCCCAGCATTTT.

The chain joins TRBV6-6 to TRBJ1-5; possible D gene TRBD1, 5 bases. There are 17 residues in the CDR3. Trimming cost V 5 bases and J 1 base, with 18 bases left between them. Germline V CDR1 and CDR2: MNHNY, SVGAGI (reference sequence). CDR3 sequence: CASSPIYRSRSNQPQHF. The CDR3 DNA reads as TGTGCCAGCAGTCCTATTTACAGGTCAAGGAGCAATCAGCCCCAGCATTTT.

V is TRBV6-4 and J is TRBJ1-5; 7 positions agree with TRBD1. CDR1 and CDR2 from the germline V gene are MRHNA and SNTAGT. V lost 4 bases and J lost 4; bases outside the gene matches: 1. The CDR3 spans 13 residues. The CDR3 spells CASSAGGNQPQHF. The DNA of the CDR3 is TGTGCCAGCAGTGCAGGGGGAAATCAGCCCCAGCATTTT.

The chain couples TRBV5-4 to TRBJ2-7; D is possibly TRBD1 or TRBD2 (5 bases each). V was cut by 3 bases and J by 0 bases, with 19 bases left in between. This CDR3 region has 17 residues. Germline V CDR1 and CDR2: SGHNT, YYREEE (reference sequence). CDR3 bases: TGTGCCAGCAGCTATCGCTTTCCTCGGGACGGCTCCTACGAGCAGTACTTC. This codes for CASSYRFPRDGSYEQYF.

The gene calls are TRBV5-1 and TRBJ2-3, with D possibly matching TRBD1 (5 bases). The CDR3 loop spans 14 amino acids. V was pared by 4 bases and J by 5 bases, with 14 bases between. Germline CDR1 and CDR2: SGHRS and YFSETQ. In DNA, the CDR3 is TGCGCCAGCAGCACGACCAGGGCTCAAGATACGCAGTATTTT. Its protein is CASSTTRAQDTQYF.

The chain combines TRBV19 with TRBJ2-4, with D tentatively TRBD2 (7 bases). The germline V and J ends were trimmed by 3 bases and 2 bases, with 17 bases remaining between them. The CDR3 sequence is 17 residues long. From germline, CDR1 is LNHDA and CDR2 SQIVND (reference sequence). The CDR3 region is CASSIRGGNRPKNIQYF. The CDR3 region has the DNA TGTGCCAGTAGTATTAGGGGGGGCAACAGGCCCAAAAACATTCAGTACTTC. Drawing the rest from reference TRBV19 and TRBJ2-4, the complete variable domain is DGGITQSPKYLFRKEGQNVTLSCEQNLNHDAMYWYRQDPGQGLRLIYYSQIVNDFQKGDIAEGYSVSREKKESFPLTVTSAQKNPTAFYLCASSIRGGNRPKNIQYFGAGTRLSVL.